This is a list of T cell receptor beta chains from one sample in a study of Graves' ophthalmopathy and Graves' hyperthyroidism. TCRdb reanalysed the multiplex PCR reads using MiXCR and keeps one entry per CDR3 protein. The table lists around 340,000 distinct CDR3 sequences, roughly a sixth of them singletons, with approximately 13% in the top ten. The sample consisted of peripheral blood. These receptors were taken from an adult man with Graves' ophthalmopathy. Each CDR3 is given with its conserved first and last residue. A D gene is named only where the DNA matches it firmly. Only part of the rows carry a size: once, few, many, or a class if the clone is expanded.

CDR3 protein: CAWSGGSNVYEQYF
CDR3 DNA: TGTGCCTGGAGTGGGGGGTCGAACGTCTACGAGCAGTACTTC
V gene: TRBV30
clone size: many
J gene: TRBJ2-7
D gene: NA

CDR3 protein: CAWSSPVLLHF
CDR3 DNA: TGTGCCTGGAGTTCCCCCGTGTTGCTCCACTTT
V gene: TRBV30
clone size: NA
J gene: TRBJ1-6
D gene: NA

CDR3 protein: CASRDPAVVSENTEAFF
CDR3 DNA: TGCGCCAGCAGAGACCCTGCCGTGGTATCGGAGAACACTGAAGCTTTCTTT
V gene: TRBV4-1
clone size: NA
J gene: TRBJ1-1
D gene: NA

CDR3 protein: CASSGTAYSYEQYF
CDR3 DNA: TGTGCCAGCAGTGGGACGGCTTACTCCTACGAGCAGTACTTC
V gene: TRBV6-1
clone size: NA
J gene: TRBJ2-7
D gene: NA

CDR3 protein: CASSPRPGAYEQYF
CDR3 DNA: TGTGCCAGCTCACCGAGACCAGGGGCCTACGAGCAGTACTTC
V gene: TRBV18
clone size: NA
J gene: TRBJ2-7
D gene: NA

CDR3 protein: CASRRDSGSGDEQYF
CDR3 DNA: TGCGCCAGCCGCCGCGATAGCGGGAGTGGCGACGAGCAGTACTTC
V gene: TRBV5-1
clone size: many
J gene: TRBJ2-7
D gene: TRBD2

CDR3 protein: CASRDRGGPEETQYF
CDR3 DNA: TGTGCCAGCAGAGATCGGGGGGGCCCGGAGGAGACCCAGTACTTC
V gene: TRBV6-1
clone size: many
J gene: TRBJ2-5
D gene: TRBD2

CDR3 protein: CASTQGQGGFGYTF
CDR3 DNA: TGTGCCAGCACCCAAGGACAGGGCGGGTTTGGCTACACCTTC
V gene: TRBV6-1
clone size: NA
J gene: TRBJ1-2
D gene: TRBD1

CDR3 protein: CASSLARLGMGETQYF
CDR3 DNA: TGTGCCAGCAGCTTAGCCCGCCTGGGGATGGGGGAGACCCAGTACTTC
V gene: TRBV7-2
clone size: many
J gene: TRBJ2-5
D gene: NA

CDR3 protein: CASSLRSQTGQQYF
CDR3 DNA: TGTGCCAGCAGCTTAAGAAGCCAGACGGGGCAGCAGTACTTC
V gene: TRBV7-8
clone size: many
J gene: TRBJ2-7
D gene: NA

CDR3 protein: CASSYSGGAMNTEAFF
CDR3 DNA: TGTGCCAGCAGTTACTCGGGGGGGGCCATGAACACTGAAGCTTTCTTT
V gene: TRBV6-5
clone size: NA
J gene: TRBJ1-1
D gene: NA

CDR3 protein: CSVTGTRHRETQYF
CDR3 DNA: TGCAGTGTCACCGGGACGCGCCACAGGGAGACCCAGTACTTC
V gene: TRBV20-1
clone size: many
J gene: TRBJ2-5
D gene: NA

CDR3 protein: CASSLTGLTYGYTF
CDR3 DNA: TGTGCCAGCAGCCTCACAGGGCTCACCTATGGCTACACCTTC
V gene: TRBV7-2
clone size: once
J gene: TRBJ1-2
D gene: NA

CDR3 protein: CACSEGLAVHYEQYF
CDR3 DNA: TGTGCCTGCAGTGAGGGACTAGCGGTCCACTACGAGCAGTACTTC
V gene: TRBV12-3/TRBV12-4
clone size: many
J gene: TRBJ2-7
D gene: TRBD2

CDR3 protein: CASSEAPQGPAGAFF
CDR3 DNA: TGTGCCAGCAGTGAAGCGCCGCAGGGGCCGGCAGGAGCTTTCTTT
V gene: TRBV6-1
clone size: NA
J gene: TRBJ1-1
D gene: NA

CDR3 protein: CASSSGLSWVYGYTF
CDR3 DNA: TGTGCCAGCAGCTCCGGATTGTCCTGGGTTTATGGCTACACCTTC
V gene: TRBV5-5
clone size: NA
J gene: TRBJ1-2
D gene: NA

CDR3 protein: CSARPNSQETQYF
CDR3 DNA: TGCAGTGCTAGGCCTAATTCTCAAGAGACCCAGTACTTC
V gene: TRBV20-1
clone size: many
J gene: TRBJ2-5
D gene: NA

CDR3 protein: CASSLAGTGQTYEQYF
CDR3 DNA: TGCGCCAGCAGCTTGGCCGGGACAGGGCAAACCTACGAGCAGTACTTC
V gene: TRBV5-1
clone size: many
J gene: TRBJ2-7
D gene: TRBD1

CDR3 protein: CASRRTTGGTEAFF
CDR3 DNA: TGTGCCAGCAGGCGGACCACCGGGGGCACTGAAGCTTTCTTT
V gene: TRBV12-3/TRBV12-4
clone size: NA
J gene: TRBJ1-1
D gene: NA

CDR3 protein: CASSSGLPYSYEQYF
CDR3 DNA: TGTGCCAGCAGCTCGGGACTGCCCTACTCCTACGAGCAGTACTTC
V gene: TRBV7-2
clone size: NA
J gene: TRBJ2-7
D gene: NA

CDR3 protein: CASSLQQMGEQYF
CDR3 DNA: TGTGCCAGCAGTCTTCAACAAATGGGGGAGCAGTACTTC
V gene: TRBV7-9
clone size: many
J gene: TRBJ2-7
D gene: NA

CDR3 protein: CASSLWTLSGANVLTF
CDR3 DNA: TGTGCCAGCAGTTTGTGGACACTCTCTGGGGCCAACGTCCTGACTTTC
V gene: TRBV12-3/TRBV12-4
clone size: NA
J gene: TRBJ2-6
D gene: NA

CDR3 protein: CASSSRHDYGYTF
CDR3 DNA: TGTGCCAGCAGTAGCAGACATGACTATGGCTACACCTTC
V gene: TRBV12-3/TRBV12-4
clone size: once
J gene: TRBJ1-2
D gene: NA

CDR3 protein: CASSLARGETQYF
CDR3 DNA: TGTGCCAGCAGTTTAGCGCGGGGGGAGACCCAGTACTTC
V gene: TRBV12-3/TRBV12-4
clone size: many
J gene: TRBJ2-5
D gene: TRBD2

CDR3 protein: CASSVQGLGGYTF
CDR3 DNA: TGTGCCAGCAGTGTACAGGGCTTAGGTGGCTACACCTTC
V gene: TRBV12-3/TRBV12-4
clone size: many
J gene: TRBJ1-2
D gene: NA

CDR3 protein: CSAEGPPNSPLHF
CDR3 DNA: TGCAGTGCCGAAGGACCTCCGAATTCACCCCTCCACTTT
V gene: TRBV20-1
clone size: many
J gene: TRBJ1-6
D gene: NA

CDR3 protein: CASSQDRGSYEQYF
CDR3 DNA: TGCGCCAGCAGCCAAGATCGGGGCTCCTACGAGCAGTACTTC
V gene: TRBV4-3
clone size: many
J gene: TRBJ2-7
D gene: NA

CDR3 protein: CASSVTGQGVNSPLHF
CDR3 DNA: TGTGCCAGCAGTGTAACGGGACAGGGTGTTAATTCACCCCTCCACTTT
V gene: TRBV6-1
clone size: many
J gene: TRBJ1-6
D gene: TRBD1

CDR3 protein: CATRLDNLSYEQYF
CDR3 DNA: TGTGCCACACGTTTGGATAACTTATCCTACGAGCAGTACTTC
V gene: TRBV12-3/TRBV12-4
clone size: many
J gene: TRBJ2-7
D gene: NA

CDR3 protein: CASRGGLEQYF
CDR3 DNA: TGTGCCAGCAGAGGGGGTTTGGAGCAGTACTTC
V gene: TRBV7-2
clone size: NA
J gene: TRBJ2-7
D gene: NA

CDR3 protein: CATSDLPSSGSKGDTQYF
CDR3 DNA: TGTGCCACCAGTGATTTGCCGAGTAGCGGGAGTAAGGGGGATACGCAGTATTTT
V gene: TRBV24-1
clone size: many
J gene: TRBJ2-3
D gene: TRBD2

CDR3 protein: CASSLTATEAFF
CDR3 DNA: TGTGCCAGCAGCTTAACGGCCACTGAAGCTTTCTTT
V gene: TRBV7-2
clone size: many
J gene: TRBJ1-1
D gene: NA